This T cell receptor beta chain was retrieved from a study of CD8 T cells in ankylosing spondylitis (dated 2017 in TCRdb). For the wider study: T cell receptor beta repertoires were profiled in healthy donors and ankylosing spondylitis patients so that disease-linked TCR variants could be found. Peripheral blood samples were taken, and synovial fluid was additionally collected from ankylosing spondylitis patients. In total, the full study cohort was made up of roughly 100 healthy donors and approximately 24 ankylosing spondylitis patients. Study-wide findings and limitations: The disease-linked clones were reported to be significantly enriched in matched synovial fluid samples from ankylosing spondylitis patients. A TCR beta motif made up of eight highly homologous amino acid variants appeared to be characteristic of blood from ankylosing spondylitis patients. Some TCR beta motif variants had previously been reported in synovial fluid and blood of reactive arthritis patients, which suggested common disease-initiation mechanisms. In peripheral blood, the disease-linked clones were found at relatively low frequencies and had a CD8+ phenotype.

Of note for this clonotype: It lacks a known antigen. No much larger clone exists at a distance of one base, and base qualities are not known.

The CDR3 has 16 amino acids, counting the end cysteine and phenylalanine. Only CDR3 DNA remains: 48 bases, in frame from the first base. Trimming at the junction amounts to 1 base on V and 4 bases on J, and the germline ends lie 16 bases apart. CDR1 SGHVS and CDR2 FQNEAQ are derived from the germline V gene. Sequencing took place on an Illumina HiSeq 2500. Quantitative 5'-RACE with molecular barcodes was the method used to prepare the TCR beta libraries. In the paper's pipeline: To identify disease-linked TCR variants, a new computational method was used, one built on a probabilistic model of VDJ rearrangement. TCRdb itself trimmed the public reads at Q25 with fastp, ran MiXCR and retained productive beta chains. Here each entry gathers all rows of one CDR3 protein and keeps the most common genes and DNA. These V and J calls derive from TCRdb rather than the authors' analysis. This sample holds over 200,000 distinct CDR3 sequences; approximately 20% were observed only once. The biggest ten clones account for approximately 40% of the sample.

The sequencing input was blood, either unsorted or a sorted T cell fraction (not recorded which). The rearranged chain carries TRBV7-8 and TRBJ1-1, and perhaps TRBD1 as D gene, on 6 matching bases. This TCR derives from a male donor with ankylosing spondylitis. The base sequence is TGTGCCAGCAGCTTAGATAGGACAAGGGGGAGCACTGAAGCTTTCTTT. It specifies CASSLDRTRGSTEAFF. Reference TRBV7-8 and TRBJ1-1 genes cover what lies past the CDR3, so the full variable domain is GAGVSQSPRYKVAKRGQDVALRCDPISGHVSLFWYQQALGQGPEFLTYFQNEAQLDKSGLPSDRFFAERPEGSVSTLKIQRTQQEDSAVYLCASSLDRTRGSTEAFFGQGTRLTVV.